Listed below are T cell receptor beta chains from one sample, sequenced in a study of blood T cell repertoires in COVID-19. Clones were read by immunoSEQ multiplex PCR, and TCRdb kept only the in-frame ones, dropping some. The sample has 100,000 to 150,000 clones; roughly four fifths are singletons. The sample was peripheral blood. These receptors came from a middle-aged man with active or convalescent COVID-19. Both conserved end residues are part of each CDR3. Fields, in order: J gene, D gene, clone size, V gene, CDR3 DNA, CDR3 protein. The D gene is left open where the match is weak. Size tells how often a clone was seen (once, few, many) or the class of an expanded clone, and some rows leave it out.

j_call: TRBJ1-1; d_call: TRBD1; clone_size: NA; v_call: TRBV3-1/TRBV3-2; cdr3_nt: TGTGCCAGCAGCCAAAGGCAGGGGGCTGGCGGCACTGAAGCTTTCTTT; cdr3_aa: CASSQRQGAGGTEAFF
j_call: TRBJ1-3; d_call: NA; clone_size: NA; v_call: TRBV6-5; cdr3_nt: TGTGCCAGCAGTTACTCGACAGGCACTGGAAACACCATATATTTT; cdr3_aa: CASSYSTGTGNTIYF
j_call: TRBJ1-2; d_call: NA; clone_size: NA; v_call: TRBV5-4; cdr3_nt: TGTGCCAGCAGTTTCCTTGACAAGGAAGGTGGCTACACCTTC; cdr3_aa: CASSFLDKEGGYTF
j_call: TRBJ1-2; d_call: NA; clone_size: NA; v_call: TRBV19; cdr3_nt: TGTGCCAGTAGTGAGAATGGCTACACCTTC; cdr3_aa: CASSENGYTF
j_call: TRBJ1-3; d_call: TRBD1; clone_size: NA; v_call: TRBV6-5; cdr3_nt: TGTGCCAGCAGTTCGAAAGGGACAGGATCTGGAAACACCATATATTTT; cdr3_aa: CASSSKGTGSGNTIYF
j_call: TRBJ1-1; d_call: NA; clone_size: once; v_call: TRBV7-3; cdr3_nt: TGTGCCAGCAGCTTAACAGGGAGAGGTGAAGCTTTCTTT; cdr3_aa: CASSLTGRGEAFF
j_call: TRBJ1-5; d_call: NA; clone_size: NA; v_call: TRBV18; cdr3_nt: TGTGCCAGCTCACCACCGAACAGTAATCAGCCCCAGCATTTT; cdr3_aa: CASSPPNSNQPQHF
j_call: TRBJ2-7; d_call: NA; clone_size: NA; v_call: TRBV7-9; cdr3_nt: TGTGCCAGCAGCCCCATCGACAGCTACGAGCAGTACTTC; cdr3_aa: CASSPIDSYEQYF
j_call: TRBJ1-6; d_call: TRBD1; clone_size: NA; v_call: TRBV27; cdr3_nt: TGTGCCAGCAGTTTCCGGGACAGAAATTCACCCCTCCACTTT; cdr3_aa: CASSFRDRNSPLHF
j_call: TRBJ2-2; d_call: TRBD1; clone_size: NA; v_call: TRBV5-4; cdr3_nt: TGTGCCAGCAGCCCACCGGCGACAGGGGGGATCGGGGAGCTGTTTTTT; cdr3_aa: CASSPPATGGIGELFF
j_call: TRBJ2-2; d_call: NA; clone_size: NA; v_call: TRBV7-3; cdr3_nt: TGTGCCAGCACTGACCCCGGGGTCTCCGGGGAGCTGTTTTTT; cdr3_aa: CASTDPGVSGELFF
j_call: TRBJ1-2; d_call: TRBD1; clone_size: NA; v_call: TRBV6-5; cdr3_nt: TGTGCCAGCAGTTCTACAGGGGGCAGGAAGGGCTACACCTTC; cdr3_aa: CASSSTGGRKGYTF
j_call: TRBJ2-7; d_call: TRBD2; clone_size: NA; v_call: TRBV19; cdr3_nt: TGTGCCAGTAGTATCGGGGCTAGCGGGGTCTACGAGCAGTACTTC; cdr3_aa: CASSIGASGVYEQYF
j_call: TRBJ2-2; d_call: NA; clone_size: NA; v_call: TRBV12-3/TRBV12-4; cdr3_nt: TGTGCCAGCAGGGGGGGGAACACCGGGGAGCTGTTTTTT; cdr3_aa: CASRGGNTGELFF
j_call: TRBJ2-4; d_call: NA; clone_size: NA; v_call: TRBV24-1; cdr3_nt: TGTGCCACCAGTGATTCGCTTAACTCAGGGGCCCGAGCAACCAAAAACATTCAGTACTTC; cdr3_aa: CATSDSLNSGARATKNIQYF
j_call: TRBJ2-4; d_call: NA; clone_size: once; v_call: TRBV2; cdr3_nt: TGTGCCAGCAGTGATTGGCCGCTCCGTCAGGGCATTCAGTACTTC; cdr3_aa: CASSDWPLRQGIQYF
j_call: TRBJ1-5; d_call: TRBD1; clone_size: NA; v_call: TRBV7-2; cdr3_nt: TGTGCCAGCAGCTTAGCGGGGACAGGGACTTATAGCAATCAGCCCCAGCATTTT; cdr3_aa: CASSLAGTGTYSNQPQHF
j_call: TRBJ2-5; d_call: TRBD2; clone_size: NA; v_call: TRBV5-4; cdr3_nt: TGTGCCAGCAGCCCGACTAGCGGGGGGGCCAGGGCAGAGACCCAGTACTTC; cdr3_aa: CASSPTSGGARAETQYF
j_call: TRBJ2-1; d_call: NA; clone_size: NA; v_call: TRBV10-3; cdr3_nt: TGTGCCATCACTAGCAGAAACAATGAGCAGTTCTTC; cdr3_aa: CAITSRNNEQFF
j_call: TRBJ1-3; d_call: NA; clone_size: NA; v_call: TRBV13; cdr3_nt: TGTGCCAGCAGCTTAGAGAGGGTAACTTCTGGAAACACCATATATTTT; cdr3_aa: CASSLERVTSGNTIYF
j_call: TRBJ2-3; d_call: TRBD1; clone_size: NA; v_call: TRBV12-5; cdr3_nt: TGTGCTAGTCGACAGGGGGTTAGCACAGATACGCAGTATTTT; cdr3_aa: CASRQGVSTDTQYF
j_call: TRBJ2-7; d_call: TRBD1; clone_size: once; v_call: TRBV3-1/TRBV3-2; cdr3_nt: TGTGCCAGCAGCAAGGGACAGGGAGGATCCTACGAGCAGTACTTC; cdr3_aa: CASSKGQGGSYEQYF
j_call: TRBJ2-4; d_call: NA; clone_size: NA; v_call: TRBV19; cdr3_nt: TGTGCCAGTAGTATCCCTGGACAAGGTAACATTCAGTACTTC; cdr3_aa: CASSIPGQGNIQYF
j_call: TRBJ2-4; d_call: NA; clone_size: NA; v_call: TRBV19; cdr3_nt: TGTGCCAGTAGTAGCCAGGACACGAACATTCAGTACTTC; cdr3_aa: CASSSQDTNIQYF
j_call: TRBJ2-7; d_call: NA; clone_size: NA; v_call: TRBV3-1/TRBV3-2; cdr3_nt: TGTGCCAGCAGCCAAGGACAGGCGATAACCTACGAGCAGTACTTC; cdr3_aa: CASSQGQAITYEQYF
j_call: TRBJ1-5; d_call: NA; clone_size: NA; v_call: TRBV5-8; cdr3_nt: TGTGCCAGCAGCTTTGAGATCGCTCGAATTAGCAATCAGCCCCAGCATTTT; cdr3_aa: CASSFEIARISNQPQHF
j_call: TRBJ2-7; d_call: NA; clone_size: NA; v_call: TRBV2; cdr3_nt: TGTGCCAGCAATCCTGACAGCTACGAGCAGTACTTC; cdr3_aa: CASNPDSYEQYF
j_call: TRBJ1-2; d_call: NA; clone_size: NA; v_call: TRBV7-2; cdr3_nt: TGTGCCAGCAGCCCATACACCGACTATGGCTACACCTTC; cdr3_aa: CASSPYTDYGYTF
j_call: TRBJ1-5; d_call: NA; clone_size: few; v_call: TRBV12-5; cdr3_nt: TGTGCTAGTGGTTTGGCAGTTCAGTCGTTCGCGACTAATCAGCCCCAGCATTTT; cdr3_aa: CASGLAVQSFATNQPQHF
j_call: TRBJ2-7; d_call: TRBD2; clone_size: NA; v_call: TRBV7-2; cdr3_nt: TGTGCCAGCAGCTTCGGGGGGGGACTCTCCTACGAGCAGTACTTC; cdr3_aa: CASSFGGGLSYEQYF
j_call: TRBJ2-2; d_call: TRBD2; clone_size: once; v_call: TRBV7-6; cdr3_nt: TGTGCCAGCAGCCTTACGGGACTAGCGGGGGCCTCGAACACCGGGGAGCTGTTTTTT; cdr3_aa: CASSLTGLAGASNTGELFF
j_call: TRBJ2-3; d_call: TRBD2; clone_size: NA; v_call: TRBV4-2; cdr3_nt: TGTGCCAGCAGCCCTAGAGGCGGGGGGGCCGAAAAAGATACGCAGTATTTT; cdr3_aa: CASSPRGGGAEKDTQYF
j_call: TRBJ2-1; d_call: TRBD2; clone_size: few; v_call: TRBV5-6; cdr3_nt: TGTGCCAGCAGCTTGGGGGCACTTAGCGGGGGCAATGAGCAGTTCTTC; cdr3_aa: CASSLGALSGGNEQFF
j_call: TRBJ1-4; d_call: NA; clone_size: many; v_call: TRBV7-9; cdr3_nt: TGTGCCAGCAGCACGGTACCGCATAAGGAAAAACTGTTTTTT; cdr3_aa: CASSTVPHKEKLFF
j_call: TRBJ1-6; d_call: NA; clone_size: few; v_call: TRBV27; cdr3_nt: TGTGCCAGCAGTTTATGGGGCGCCTCCTATAATTCACCCCTCCACTTT; cdr3_aa: CASSLWGASYNSPLHF
j_call: TRBJ1-1; d_call: NA; clone_size: NA; v_call: TRBV4-2; cdr3_nt: TGTGCCAGCAGCCAGAGGAGGGCCAGGGACTTGAACACTGAAGCTTTCTTT; cdr3_aa: CASSQRRARDLNTEAFF
j_call: TRBJ2-7; d_call: NA; clone_size: few; v_call: TRBV10-2; cdr3_nt: TGCGCCAGCGGACAGAACTACGAGCAGTACTTC; cdr3_aa: CASGQNYEQYF
j_call: TRBJ1-1; d_call: NA; clone_size: NA; v_call: TRBV30; cdr3_nt: TGTGCCTGGAGTTACAACGCGGGCACTGAAGCTTTCTTT; cdr3_aa: CAWSYNAGTEAFF
j_call: TRBJ2-3; d_call: TRBD2; clone_size: once; v_call: TRBV10-1; cdr3_nt: TGCGCCAGCAGTGAGCCACGCCCGGGACTAGCGGGGGGACCTGTCCAGGTCACAGATACGCAGTATTTT; cdr3_aa: CASSEPRPGLAGGPVQVTDTQYF
j_call: TRBJ1-4; d_call: NA; clone_size: NA; v_call: TRBV15; cdr3_nt: TGTGCCACCAGCGGATACAGGGATCATTTTACTAATGAAAAACTGTTTTTT; cdr3_aa: CATSGYRDHFTNEKLFF
j_call: TRBJ1-1; d_call: TRBD1; clone_size: NA; v_call: TRBV5-1; cdr3_nt: TGCGCCAGCAGCGGCCAGGGACAGCCGAACACTGAAGCTTTCTTT; cdr3_aa: CASSGQGQPNTEAFF
j_call: TRBJ2-5; d_call: TRBD2; clone_size: NA; v_call: TRBV7-3; cdr3_nt: TGTGCCAGCAGCAAGATAGCGGGGGCCGCCGAAGAGACCCAGTACTTC; cdr3_aa: CASSKIAGAAEETQYF
j_call: TRBJ2-1; d_call: TRBD1; clone_size: NA; v_call: TRBV25-1; cdr3_nt: TGTGCCAGCACCAGGGGGACAGGGCATGAGCAGTTCTTC; cdr3_aa: CASTRGTGHEQFF
j_call: TRBJ2-6; d_call: NA; clone_size: NA; v_call: TRBV5-1; cdr3_nt: TGCGCCAGCAGCCCCGAGCCCTCTGGGGCCAACGTCCTGACTTTC; cdr3_aa: CASSPEPSGANVLTF
j_call: TRBJ1-3; d_call: TRBD1; clone_size: NA; v_call: TRBV5-5; cdr3_nt: TGTGCCAGCAGCTTGGGTCAGGGGGCGCACACCATATATTTT; cdr3_aa: CASSLGQGAHTIYF
j_call: TRBJ2-1; d_call: TRBD2; clone_size: NA; v_call: TRBV7-9; cdr3_nt: TGTGCCAGCAGCTTAGTAATAGCGGGGATTCATGAGCAGTTCTTC; cdr3_aa: CASSLVIAGIHEQFF
j_call: TRBJ1-4; d_call: TRBD1; clone_size: NA; v_call: TRBV6-5; cdr3_nt: TGTGCCAGCAGTCGGGACAGAAGGGAAAAACTGTTTTTT; cdr3_aa: CASSRDRREKLFF
j_call: TRBJ2-3; d_call: TRBD1; clone_size: NA; v_call: TRBV6-4; cdr3_nt: TGTGCCAGCAGACCCGGGACAGGGTTCACAGATACGCAGTATTTT; cdr3_aa: CASRPGTGFTDTQYF
j_call: TRBJ2-7; d_call: TRBD1; clone_size: NA; v_call: TRBV11-3; cdr3_nt: TGTGCCAGCAGCAAGGGACAGGGGGCGCGTGAGCAGTACTTC; cdr3_aa: CASSKGQGAREQYF
j_call: TRBJ1-1; d_call: TRBD1; clone_size: NA; v_call: TRBV19; cdr3_nt: TGTGCCAGTAGTACGTTACAGGGGGTGGATGAAGCTTTCTTT; cdr3_aa: CASSTLQGVDEAFF
j_call: TRBJ2-1; d_call: NA; clone_size: NA; v_call: TRBV5-1; cdr3_nt: TGCGCCAGCAGCTTGGGCGGACAGAGCTCCTACAATGAGCAGTTCTTC; cdr3_aa: CASSLGGQSSYNEQFF
j_call: TRBJ2-3; d_call: TRBD2; clone_size: NA; v_call: TRBV5-5; cdr3_nt: TGTGCCAGCATAAAAGCGGGGGGGCCCGTCTCAGATACGCAGTATTTT; cdr3_aa: CASIKAGGPVSDTQYF
j_call: TRBJ1-1; d_call: NA; clone_size: NA; v_call: TRBV5-8; cdr3_nt: TGTGCCAGCAGCTCCGGGATAGGCACTGAAGCTTTCTTT; cdr3_aa: CASSSGIGTEAFF
j_call: TRBJ2-7; d_call: TRBD2; clone_size: NA; v_call: TRBV6-5; cdr3_nt: TGTGCCAGCAGTTACTCGGCTAGCGGGGCCTACGAGCAGTACTTC; cdr3_aa: CASSYSASGAYEQYF
j_call: TRBJ2-5; d_call: NA; clone_size: NA; v_call: TRBV19; cdr3_nt: TGTGCCAGTAGGGGAGCGGGGGAGGACAGGGAGACCCAGTACTTC; cdr3_aa: CASRGAGEDRETQYF